This T cell receptor beta chain was captured by sequencing in a study of early T cells in non-severe SARS-CoV-2 infection. Study-level background: Unsorted whole-blood RNA was sequenced in bulk, leaving chains unpaired. Overall study results and limits: Comparison of clonotypes with VDJdb favored anti-spike CD8 responses while missing private and CD4 specificities.

Unique molecular identifiers (one per individual cDNA molecule) were attached. TCRdb passed the 5' RACE reads through MiXCR, listing each CDR3 protein once. The table has 80,000 to 95,000 distinct CDR3 sequences, 16% seen once. Germline CDR1 SEHNR, CDR2 FQNEAQ (reference sequence). Trimming shortened V by 4 bases and J by 7 bases, and 11 bases separated the two germline ends. The CDR3 loop spans 13 amino acids. A note on this clonotype: Its matching antigen is unknown.

The V call is TRBV7-9, the J call TRBJ2-1; possible D gene TRBD1, 6 bases. This clonotype was obtained from an adult who was a healthcare worker with PCR-confirmed SARS-CoV-2 infection or an uninfected control (not recorded which). Sequencing used whole blood, obtained at baseline. The CDR3 sequence is CASSSAGTNEQFF. Here the CDR3 DNA reads TGTGCCAGCAGCTCCGCTGGGACAAATGAGCAGTTCTTC.